This T cell receptor beta chain derives from a study of control samples from healthy donors and cancer patients. Libraries were prepared by immunoSEQ multiplex PCR; TCRdb keeps only in-frame clonotypes and omits some of them. The sample gives around 120,000 clones, about 95% of which show up once; 3.6% is in the top ten. CDR1 is ENHRY, CDR2 SYGVKD, per germline. The CDR3 runs to 15 residues. V was shortened by 6 bases and J by 2 bases, with 14 bases between the two germline ends. This TCR was sampled from a man aged 25 to 40 in good health. Sequenced input: blood. The V and J genes are TRBV10-3 and TRBJ1-5; no clear D gene. The chain's CDR3 is CAIRDDKLGNQPQHF. CDR3 coding DNA: TGTGCCATCAGGGATGACAAATTGGGCAATCAGCCCCAGCATTTT.